This TCR beta chain originates from a study of vaccination effects on CD4 cells after COVID-19. Overall study: Participants received two doses of either the BNT162b2 or mRNA-1273 vaccine. Study-wide points: Healthy vaccinees' vaccine-induced clones included only 1 of 255 that recognized common cold coronaviruses.

The repertoire was sequenced with immunoSEQ multiplex PCR; TCRdb's copy has only in-frame clones and lacks some. The table shows about 31,000 clones, with roughly two thirds occurring only once. Concerning this clone itself: Its specificity is unknown.

Pools of viral peptides were used by the ViraFEST assay to expand antigen-specific CD4+ T cells ahead of sequencing. Isolating CD4+ T cells followed approximately nine days of culture. Cultures got half-medium changes with IL-2 on days 3 and 7. The CDR3 has 16 residues. V lost 6 bases, J lost 1 base, and 18 bases lay in between. Germline CDR1 SNHLY, CDR2 FYNNEI. The chain employs TRBV2 and TRBJ1-2; D possibly corresponds to TRBD1 (6 bases). Material: CD4+ T cells from PBMCs cultured with HCoV-229E spike peptides, obtained before COVID-19 vaccination. The receptor comes from a human donor who received a COVID-19 vaccine. CDR3 coding DNA: TGTGCCAGCAGGAAAGGGCAGGGGCGCCTTAACTATGGCTACACCTTC. Amino acids: CASRKGQGRLNYGYTF.